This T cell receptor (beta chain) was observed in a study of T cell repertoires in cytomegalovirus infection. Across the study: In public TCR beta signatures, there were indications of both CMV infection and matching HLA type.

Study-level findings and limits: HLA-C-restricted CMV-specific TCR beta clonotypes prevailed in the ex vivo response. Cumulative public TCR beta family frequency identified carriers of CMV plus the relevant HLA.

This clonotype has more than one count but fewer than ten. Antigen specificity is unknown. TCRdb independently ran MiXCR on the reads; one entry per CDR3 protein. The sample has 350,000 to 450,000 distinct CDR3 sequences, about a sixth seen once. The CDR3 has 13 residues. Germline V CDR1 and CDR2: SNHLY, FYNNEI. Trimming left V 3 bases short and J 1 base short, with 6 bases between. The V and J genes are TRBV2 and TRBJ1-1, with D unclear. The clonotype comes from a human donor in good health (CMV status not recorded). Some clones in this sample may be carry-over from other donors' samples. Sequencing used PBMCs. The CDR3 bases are TGTGCCAGCAGTGAGGACGGGAACACTGAAGCTTTCTTT. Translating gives CASSEDGNTEAFF.